Below are 9 T cell receptor beta chains sequenced from a single sample in a study of blood T cell repertoires in COVID-19. Profiling relied on immunoSEQ multiplex PCR, and the TCRdb table lists in-frame clones only, not all of them. The repertoire holds a few hundred thousand clones, with approximately 83% as singletons. Sequencing input: PBMCs or T cells enriched from blood (not recorded which). These receptors were obtained from a man in his thirties or forties who had recovered from COVID-19.

This chain connects TRBV5-1 to TRBJ2-6; D is unresolved. Trimming shortened V by 0 bases and J by 0 bases, and 7 bases separated the two germline ends. Germline CDR1 SGHRS, CDR2 YFSETQ. CDR3 length: 16 residues. The CDR3 region has the DNA TGCGCCAGCAGCTTGGGAGATAACTCTGGGGCCAACGTCCTGACTTTC. Its protein is CASSLGDNSGANVLTF.

The V call is TRBV4-3, the J call TRBJ2-7, with TRBD1 matching over 10 bases. CDR3 size: 15 residues. Germline-derived CDR1 and CDR2 are LGHNA and YSLEER. The ends lost 1 base at V and 0 bases at J; junction bases unmatched: 0. CDR3 amino acids: CASSQGDRGSYEQYF. CDR3 sequence (DNA): TGCGCCAGCAGCCAAGGGGACAGGGGCTCCTACGAGCAGTACTTC.

The sample holds one count of this clone. The J gene is TRBJ1-1, the V gene TRBV4-1; 8 bases are a match to TRBD1. Looked up from germline, CDR1 is MGHRA and CDR2 is YSYEKL. The junction had 13 bases not matched to a gene; V was cut back by 0 bases and J by 1 base. The length of the CDR3 is 19 residues. Here the CDR3 DNA reads TGCGCCAGCAGCCAAGATCAACAGGGGGTTGGGGTGGGGAACACTGAAGCTTTCTTT. Residues: CASSQDQQGVGVGNTEAFF.

The rearrangement links TRBV16 to TRBJ1-2; TRBD1 agrees at 10 bases. There are 17 residues in the CDR3. CDR1 is KGHSY and CDR2 is FQNENV in the germline V gene. Trimming at V came to 5 bases and at J to 4 bases, leaving 13 bases not matched to a gene. The CDR3 DNA sequence: TGTGCCAGCAGCTTCGACTCCGGGACAGGGGCCGTCTATGGCTACACCTTC. It translates to CASSFDSGTGAVYGYTF.

J is TRBJ1-1 and V is TRBV7-9, with unresolved D. The CDR3 has 13 amino acids. CDR1 SEHNR and CDR2 FQNEAQ come from the germline V gene (reference sequence). The V gene lost 5 bases and the J gene lost 1 base, with 8 bases spanning the gap. CDR3 nucleotide sequence: TGTGCCAGCAGCGGAGGCAGGAACACTGAAGCTTTCTTT. Amino acids: CASSGGRNTEAFF. Full variable domain (rest looked up from reference TRBV7-9 and TRBJ1-1): DTGVSQNPRHKITKRGQNVTFRCDPISEHNRLYWYRQTLGQGPEFLTYFQNEAQLEKSRLLSDRFSAERPKGSFSTLEIQRTEQGDSAMYLCASSGGRNTEAFFGQGTRLTVV.

This clone has only one observation. The same CDR3 arises from other DNA sequences in this sample as well. The chain uses TRBV19 and TRBJ1-2; D gene unclear. The germline gives CDR1 LNHDA, CDR2 SQIVND (reference sequence). The CDR3 consists of 12 residues. Trimming left V 3 bases short and J 4 bases short, with 6 bases between. CDR3 sequence: CASSINSYGYTF. CDR3 nucleotide sequence: TGTGCCAGTAGTATTAATTCCTATGGCTACACCTTC.

The chain uses TRBV10-3 and TRBJ1-1, with D possibly TRBD1 on 5 matching bases. V was shortened by 0 bases and J by 5 bases, with 10 bases between the two germline ends. This CDR3 is 14 amino acids long. CDR1 and CDR2 from the germline V gene are ENHRY and SYGVKD. For the CDR3, the DNA is TGTGCCATCAGTGAGTCTGGGGCGGGAACTGAAGCTTTCTTT. Amino acids: CAISESGAGTEAFF.

This clone has at least ten counts. This sample includes further DNA sequences coding for the same CDR3. This chain joins TRBV7-2 and TRBJ1-2, with D unresolved. The V gene lost 1 base and the J gene lost 5 bases, with 5 bases spanning the gap. Looked up from germline, CDR1 is SGHTA and CDR2 is FQGNSA. The CDR3 has 12 amino acids. The CDR3, as DNA: TGTGCCAGCAGCTTAGACAGTTATGGCTACACCTTC. Protein sequence: CASSLDSYGYTF.

The V and J genes are TRBV10-3 and TRBJ2-6, with 7 nucleotides matching TRBD2. V was clipped by 4 bases and J by 2 bases; unmatched bases: 5. This CDR3 contains 16 residues. Germline loops: CDR1 ENHRY, CDR2 SYGVKD. CDR3 protein: CAISAGREAGANVLTF. DNA of the CDR3: TGTGCCATCAGTGCGGGGAGGGAGGCTGGGGCCAACGTCCTGACTTTC.